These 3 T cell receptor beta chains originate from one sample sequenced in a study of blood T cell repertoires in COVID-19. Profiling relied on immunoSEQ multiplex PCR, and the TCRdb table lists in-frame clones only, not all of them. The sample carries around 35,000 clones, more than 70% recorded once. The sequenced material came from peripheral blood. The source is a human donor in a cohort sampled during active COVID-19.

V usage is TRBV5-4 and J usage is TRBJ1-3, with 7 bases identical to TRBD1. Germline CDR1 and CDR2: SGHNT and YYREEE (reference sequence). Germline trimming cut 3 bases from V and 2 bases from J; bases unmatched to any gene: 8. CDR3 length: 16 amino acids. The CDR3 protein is CASSSKQGIPGNTIYF. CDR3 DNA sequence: TGTGCCAGCAGCTCAAAACAGGGGATCCCTGGAAACACCATATATTTT.

The CDR3 nucleotides read TGTGCCAGCAGTAGCGGGGGGGCGTCTTCCGATGAGCAGTTCTTC. This sequence encodes CASSSGGASSDEQFF. The chain has TRBV28 and TRBJ2-1; 10 nucleotides match TRBD2. CDR3 length equals 15 residues. Germline-derived CDR1 and CDR2 are MDHEN and SYDVKM. J was trimmed by 8 bases and V by 5 bases; bases with no gene match: 9. The full variable domain, in which reference TRBV28 and TRBJ2-1 provide the parts outside the CDR3, is DVKVTQSSRYLVKRTGEKVFLECVQDMDHENMFWYRQDPGLGLRLIYFSYDVKMKEKGDIPEGYSVSREKKERFSLILESASTNQTSMYLCASSSGGASSDEQFFGPGTRLTVL.

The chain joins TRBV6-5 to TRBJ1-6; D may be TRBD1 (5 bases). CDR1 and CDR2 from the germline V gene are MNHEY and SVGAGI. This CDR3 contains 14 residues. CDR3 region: CGVQGFSYNSPLHF. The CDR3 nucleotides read TGTGGCGTGCAGGGCTTCTCCTATAATTCACCCCTCCACTTT.